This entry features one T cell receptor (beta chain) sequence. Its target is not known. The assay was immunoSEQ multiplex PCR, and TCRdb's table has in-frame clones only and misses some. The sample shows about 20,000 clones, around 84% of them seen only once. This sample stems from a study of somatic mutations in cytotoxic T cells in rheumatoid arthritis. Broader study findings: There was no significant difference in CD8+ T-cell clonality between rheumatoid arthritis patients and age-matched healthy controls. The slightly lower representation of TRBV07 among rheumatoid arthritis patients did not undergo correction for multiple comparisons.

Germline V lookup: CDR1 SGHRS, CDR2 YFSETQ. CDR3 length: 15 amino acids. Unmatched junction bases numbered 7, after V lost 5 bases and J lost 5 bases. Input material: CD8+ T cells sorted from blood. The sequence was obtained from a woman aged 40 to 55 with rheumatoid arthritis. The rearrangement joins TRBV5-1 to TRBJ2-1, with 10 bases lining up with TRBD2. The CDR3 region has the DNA TGCGCCAGCAGGGCTACTAGCGGGACCGACAATGAGCAGTTCTTC. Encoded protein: CASRATSGTDNEQFF.